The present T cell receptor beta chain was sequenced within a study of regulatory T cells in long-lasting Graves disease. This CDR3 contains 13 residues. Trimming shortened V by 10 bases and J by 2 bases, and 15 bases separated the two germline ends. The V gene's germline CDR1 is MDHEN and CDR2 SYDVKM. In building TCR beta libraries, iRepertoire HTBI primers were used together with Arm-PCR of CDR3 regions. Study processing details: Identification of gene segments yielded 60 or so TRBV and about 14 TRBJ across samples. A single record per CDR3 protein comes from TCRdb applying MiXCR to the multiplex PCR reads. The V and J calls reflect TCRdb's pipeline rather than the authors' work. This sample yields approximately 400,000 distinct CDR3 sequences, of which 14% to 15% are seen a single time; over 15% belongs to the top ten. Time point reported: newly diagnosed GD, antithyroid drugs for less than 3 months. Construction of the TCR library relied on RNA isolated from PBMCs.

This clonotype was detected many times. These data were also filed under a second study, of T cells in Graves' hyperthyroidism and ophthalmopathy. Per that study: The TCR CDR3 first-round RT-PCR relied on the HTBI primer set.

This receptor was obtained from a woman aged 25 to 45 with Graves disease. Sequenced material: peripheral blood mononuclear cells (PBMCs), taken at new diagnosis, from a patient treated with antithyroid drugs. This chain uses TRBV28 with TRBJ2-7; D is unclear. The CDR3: CATRKRNAYEQYF. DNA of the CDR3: TGTGCCACTAGGAAGAGGAACGCCTACGAGCAGTACTTC.